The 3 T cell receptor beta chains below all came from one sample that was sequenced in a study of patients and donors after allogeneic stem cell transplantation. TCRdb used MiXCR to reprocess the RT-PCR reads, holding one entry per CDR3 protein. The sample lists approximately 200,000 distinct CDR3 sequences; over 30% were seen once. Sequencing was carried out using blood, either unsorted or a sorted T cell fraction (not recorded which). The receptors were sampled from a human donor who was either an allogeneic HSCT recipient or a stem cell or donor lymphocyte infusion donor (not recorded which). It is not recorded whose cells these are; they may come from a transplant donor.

This chain's CDR3 is CSARVGRGLYNSPLHF. For the CDR3, the DNA is TGCAGTGCTAGAGTTGGGAGGGGCCTCTATAATTCACCCCTCCACTTT. This rearrangement joins TRBV20-1 to TRBJ1-6, with D maybe TRBD1 (5 bases). V was trimmed by 1 base and J by 3 bases, leaving 13 bases between them. This CDR3 spans 16 amino acids. Germline V gene lookup returns CDR1 DFQATT and CDR2 SNEGSKA (reference sequence).

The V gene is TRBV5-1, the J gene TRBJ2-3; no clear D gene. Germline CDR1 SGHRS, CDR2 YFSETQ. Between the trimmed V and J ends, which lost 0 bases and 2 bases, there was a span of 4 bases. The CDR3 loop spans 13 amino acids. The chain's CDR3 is CASSLEPTDTQYF. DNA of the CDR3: TGCGCCAGCAGCTTGGAACCCACAGATACGCAGTATTTT.

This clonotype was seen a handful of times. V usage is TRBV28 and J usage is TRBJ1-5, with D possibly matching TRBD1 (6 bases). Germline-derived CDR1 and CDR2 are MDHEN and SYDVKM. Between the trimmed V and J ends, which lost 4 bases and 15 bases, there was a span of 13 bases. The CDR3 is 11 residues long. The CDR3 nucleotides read TGTGCCAGCAGTTCCCGACAGGTCAGGCATTTT. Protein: CASSSRQVRHF.